This TCR beta chain originates from a study of memory CD4+ T cells and cytomegalovirus serostatus. As for the study in general: This sample comes from healthy Belgian adults, 9 CMV seropositive, approximately 25 seronegative. General study results and limits: A US-trained random forest predicted CMV serostatus with median AUC around 0.93. Of 150 to 200 reported CMV TCRbeta sequences, some 67 were found in memory CD4+ repertoires.

The sort gate was single viable CD3+CD4+CD8-CD45RO+ cells for memory CD4+ T cells. CMV serostatus came from serum IgG against pp150, pp28, p38, p52. CDR1 and CDR2 (germline): SGHTA, FQGTGA. This CDR3 comprises 14 residues. V lost 5 bases to trimming and J lost 5 bases, with 15 bases between them. Concerning this clone: Its target is unknown.

Assay used: immunoSEQ multiplex PCR; TCRdb lists only in-frame clones, some missing. The sample includes about 56,000 clones, about 81% seen only once; the top ten take roughly 0.4%. This sequence joins TRBV7-3 and TRBJ2-5, with no clear D. The clonotype was recovered from an adult in good health and CMV-seronegative. Specimen: memory CD4+ T cells from blood. The CDR3 region has the DNA TGTGCCAGCAGCCCAAGCGTCAAGACGGAGACCCAGTACTTC. It encodes CASSPSVKTETQYF. The full variable domain, its missing parts supplied by reference TRBV7-3 and TRBJ2-5, is GAGVSQTPSNKVTEKGKYVELRCDPISGHTALYWYRQSLGQGPEFLIYFQGTGAADDSGLPNDRFFAVRPEGSVSTLKIQRTERGDSAVYLCASSPSVKTETQYFGPGTRLLVL.